The rows below give T cell receptor beta chains drawn from one sample of a study of blood T cells in healthy people across ages. MiXCR was run by TCRdb on the 5' RACE reads, yielding one entry per CDR3 protein. The sample carries approximately 940,000 distinct CDR3 sequences, roughly 50% recorded once. The specimen was blood. The receptors here all came from a man aged 30-40 years in good health. Both conserved end residues are part of each CDR3. A D gene is named only where the DNA matches it firmly. Clone sizes are given selectively: once, few, many, or a class where the clone is expanded.

>TRBV4-1|TRBD1|TRBJ2-7|.
TGCGCCAGCACCCACTCCGGGGACAGCTCCTACGAGCAGTACTTC
CASTHSGDSSYEQYF
>TRBV5-1|.|TRBJ1-4|few
TGCGCCAGCAGTCTCCAGGGAACCGAAAAACTGTTTTTT
CASSLQGTEKLFF
>TRBV20-1|TRBD2|TRBJ2-1|.
TGCAGTGCCCAGATGGGCAGCGGGGCTAAGAATGAGCAGTTCTTC
CSAQMGSGAKNEQFF
>TRBV5-4|.|TRBJ1-1|.
TGTGCCAGCAGCGCAGGGGTTACGGGCACTGAAGCTTTCTTT
CASSAGVTGTEAFF
>TRBV29-1|TRBD2|TRBJ2-3|.
TGCAGCGTTGAAGAGAGGACTAGTCGTGTAGCAGATACGCAGTATTTT
CSVEERTSRVADTQYF
>TRBV4-1|.|TRBJ2-1|few
TGCGCCAGCAGCCAAGTTTCAGGGACCTACAATGAGCAGTTCTTC
CASSQVSGTYNEQFF
>TRBV6-5|.|TRBJ2-6|.
TGTGCCAGCAGTTACTCCTCTTTCTCTGGGGCCAACGTCCTGACTTTC
CASSYSSFSGANVLTF
>TRBV18|TRBD2|TRBJ2-1|.
TGTGCCAACTCACCAATTTGGACTAGCGGGGGGGCAGATGAGCAGTTCTTC
CANSPIWTSGGADEQFF
>TRBV5-5|TRBD2|TRBJ2-1|.
TGTGCCAGCAGCCCGTTTAGCGGGGACAATGAGCAGTTCTTC
CASSPFSGDNEQFF
>TRBV6-5|.|TRBJ1-2|.
TGTGCCAGCAGTTACGTAAGGGAAAACTATGGCTACACCTTC
CASSYVRENYGYTF
>TRBV28|.|TRBJ2-7|.
TGTGCCAGCAGTTTGGTGGGGGGCCAAAGTCCGTACTTC
CASSLVGGQSPYF
>TRBV5-1|TRBD1|TRBJ2-3|few
TGCGCCAGCAGCTTGGGACAGGGGTTTGATACGCAGTATTTT
CASSLGQGFDTQYF
>TRBV20-1|TRBD2|TRBJ2-1|few
TGCAGTGCTAGAGATACCGGGGGGGGCTACAATGAGCAGTTCTTC
CSARDTGGGYNEQFF
>TRBV11-3|.|TRBJ2-5|.
TGTGCCAGCAGCACCGGACAAGTCATGTGGACCCAGTACTTC
CASSTGQVMWTQYF
>TRBV20-1|TRBD1|TRBJ2-2|many
TGCAGTGCTAGGACAGGGGCCCGGGGCACCGGGGAGCTGTTTTTT
CSARTGARGTGELFF
>TRBV30|TRBD2|TRBJ2-1|.
TGTGCCTGGACACCCCTCGGGACTATAAACAATGAGCAGTTCTTC
CAWTPLGTINNEQFF
>TRBV14|.|TRBJ2-5|.
TGTGCCAGCAGCCAAGCCCCACAGAGTCTAAGGGAGCAGTACTTC
CASSQAPQSLREQYF
>TRBV21-1|.|TRBJ2-7|few
TGTGCCAGCAGCAAAGCACCAGGTTCCTACGAGCAGTACTTC
CASSKAPGSYEQYF
>TRBV11-3|.|TRBJ2-1|.
TGTGCCAGCAGGGCGGCAGGGGACAATGAGCAGTTCTTC
CASRAAGDNEQFF
>TRBV28|.|TRBJ2-2|.
TGTGCCAGCAGCAATAGCCGGGACTCCTCTAGCGGGGAGCTGTTTTTT
CASSNSRDSSSGELFF
>TRBV6-6|TRBD1|TRBJ1-4|few
TGTGCCAGCAGGGTTCTTGGGGGACAGAATGAAAAACTGTTTTTT
CASRVLGGQNEKLFF
>TRBV20-1|.|TRBJ2-3|.
TGCAGTGCTAGAGATTGGCAGTCCACAGATACGCAGTATTTT
CSARDWQSTDTQYF
>TRBV25-1|.|TRBJ1-2|.
TGTGCCAGCAGGGGGATCGACAAGGACTATGGCTACACCTTC
CASRGIDKDYGYTF
>TRBV4-2|TRBD2|TRBJ2-1|.
TGTGCCAGCAGCCAGAGCGGGGGGGCCGTCGATGAGCAGTTCTTC
CASSQSGGAVDEQFF
>TRBV5-1|TRBD1|TRBJ1-6|.
TGCGCCAGCAGCCTCCTACAGGGGGGTAAATCACCCCTCCACTTT
CASSLLQGGKSPLHF
>TRBV7-3|TRBD2|TRBJ2-7|.
TGTGCCAGCAGCCCCGGACTAGCCGACAATGAGCAGTACTTC
CASSPGLADNEQYF
>TRBV29-1|.|TRBJ2-3|few
TGCAGCGTTGAGACGTTAGGGGATACGCAGTATTTT
CSVETLGDTQYF